This T cell receptor (beta chain) was recovered during a study of blood T cell repertoires in COVID-19. Looking at the study overall: Samples of COVID-19 (acute and convalescent) were obtained from the United States, Italy and Spain. From T cells, B-cell-depleted T cells, or PBMCs came the material, which was cDNA or gDNA.

CDR1 is SEHNR, CDR2 FQNEAQ, per germline (reference sequence). This CDR3 has 16 amino acids. With 1 base removed from V and 2 bases from J, the gap between germline ends came to 14 bases. In the authors' workflow: The authors estimated nucleated cell counts from reference gene primer amplification. The assay was immunoSEQ multiplex PCR, and TCRdb's table has in-frame clones only and misses some. From that table come the V and J calls and clone size; the DNA was used to work out D and trimming. The sample shows around 160,000 clones, around four fifths of them seen only once. The specimen was peripheral blood. The V call is TRBV7-9, the J call TRBJ1-2; D perhaps matches TRBD1 (5 bases). This clonotype originated in a human donor in a cohort sampled during active COVID-19. The CDR3 spells CASSLGVREGNYGYTF. In DNA, the CDR3 is TGTGCCAGCAGCTTAGGGGTCAGGGAGGGCAACTATGGCTACACCTTC.